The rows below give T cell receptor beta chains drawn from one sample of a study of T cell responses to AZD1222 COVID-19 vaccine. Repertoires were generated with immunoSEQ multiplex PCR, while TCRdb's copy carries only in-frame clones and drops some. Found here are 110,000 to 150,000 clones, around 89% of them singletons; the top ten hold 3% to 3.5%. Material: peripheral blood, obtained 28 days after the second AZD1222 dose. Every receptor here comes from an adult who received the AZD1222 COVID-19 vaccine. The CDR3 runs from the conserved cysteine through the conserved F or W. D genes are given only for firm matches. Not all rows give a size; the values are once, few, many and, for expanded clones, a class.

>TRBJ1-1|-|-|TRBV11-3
CASSGQGNTEAFF
TGTGCCAGCAGCGGGCAGGGAAACACTGAAGCTTTCTTT
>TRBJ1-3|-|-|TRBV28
CASSTPGESSGNTIYF
TGTGCCAGCAGTACCCCAGGGGAAAGCTCTGGAAACACCATATATTTT
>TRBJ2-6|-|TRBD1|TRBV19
CASRDGQGILSGANVLTF
TGTGCCAGTAGGGACGGACAGGGGATTCTCTCTGGGGCCAACGTCCTGACTTTC
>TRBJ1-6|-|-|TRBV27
CASMGRGQNSPLHF
TGTGCCAGCATGGGCAGGGGTCAAAATTCACCCCTCCACTTT
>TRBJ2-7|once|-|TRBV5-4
CASSERNRFEQYF
TGTGCCAGCAGCGAGAGGAACAGGTTTGAGCAGTACTTC
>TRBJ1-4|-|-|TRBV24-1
CATSETGSRGEKLFF
TGTGCCACCAGTGAAACAGGGAGTCGCGGGGAAAAACTGTTTTTT
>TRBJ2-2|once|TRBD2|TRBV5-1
CASSSPGTSGRNTGELFF
TGCGCCAGCAGCTCACCCGGGACTAGCGGGAGGAACACCGGGGAGCTGTTTTTT
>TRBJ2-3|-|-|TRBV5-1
CASSLFDSRTDTQYF
TGCGCCAGCAGCTTGTTCGACAGCCGCACAGATACGCAGTATTTT
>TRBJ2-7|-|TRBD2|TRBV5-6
CASSSLAGFKSYEQYF
TGTGCCAGCAGCTCCCTAGCGGGATTCAAATCCTACGAGCAGTACTTC
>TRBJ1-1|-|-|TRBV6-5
CASRGPLNTEAFF
TGTGCCAGCAGGGGGCCACTAAACACTGAAGCTTTCTTT
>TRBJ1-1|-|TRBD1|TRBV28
CASSPQGEGTEAFF
TGTGCCAGCAGTCCACAGGGGGAGGGCACTGAAGCTTTCTTT
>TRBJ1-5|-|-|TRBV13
CASSSGVNQPQHF
TGTGCCAGCAGCTCCGGGGTAAATCAGCCCCAGCATTTT
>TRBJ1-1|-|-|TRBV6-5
CASTKNTEAFF
TGTGCCAGCACTAAGAACACTGAAGCTTTCTTT
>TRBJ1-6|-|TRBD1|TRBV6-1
CASSEGQGYNSPLHF
TGTGCCAGCAGTGAGGGACAGGGCTATAATTCACCCCTCCACTTT
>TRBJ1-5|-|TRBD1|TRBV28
CASNLDRGSFSNQPQHF
TGTGCCAGCAACCTGGACAGGGGGAGTTTTAGCAATCAGCCCCAGCATTTT
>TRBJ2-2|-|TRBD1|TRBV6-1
CASSEEGARTGELFF
TGTGCCAGCAGTGAAGAGGGGGCGCGCACCGGGGAGCTGTTTTTT
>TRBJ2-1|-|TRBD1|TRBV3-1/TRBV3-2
CASRGQGAENEQFF
TGTGCCAGCAGGGGACAGGGGGCGGAAAATGAGCAGTTCTTC
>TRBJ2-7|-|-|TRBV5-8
CASSSTASYEQYF
TGTGCCAGCAGCTCTACAGCCTCCTACGAGCAGTACTTC